This T cell receptor beta chain was recovered during a study of control samples from healthy donors and cancer patients. Trimming shortened V by 3 bases and J by 9 bases, and 14 bases separated the two germline ends. Germline-derived CDR1 and CDR2 are SGHVS and FQNEAQ. The CDR3 extends over 13 amino acids. Clones were read by immunoSEQ multiplex PCR, and TCRdb kept only the in-frame ones, dropping some. This sample has 160,000 or so clones; around 95% occur once, and the top ten carry 8.5%. This receptor was obtained from a middle-aged woman in good health. The chain recombines TRBV7-8 with TRBJ1-1, with TRBD1 as a possible D gene (6 bases). Sequenced material: blood. The CDR3 sequence is CASSLGAVEKAFF. The DNA of the CDR3 is TGTGCCAGCAGCTTGGGGGCGGTGGAAAAAGCTTTCTTT.